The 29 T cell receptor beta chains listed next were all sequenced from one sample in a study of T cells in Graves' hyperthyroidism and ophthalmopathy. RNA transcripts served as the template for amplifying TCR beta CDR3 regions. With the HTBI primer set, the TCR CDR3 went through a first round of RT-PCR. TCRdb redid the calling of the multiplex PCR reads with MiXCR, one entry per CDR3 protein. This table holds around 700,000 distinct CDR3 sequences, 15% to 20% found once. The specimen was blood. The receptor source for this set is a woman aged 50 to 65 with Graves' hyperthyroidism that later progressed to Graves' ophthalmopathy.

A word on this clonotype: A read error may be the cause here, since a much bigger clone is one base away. The CDR3 here is CASSLKGQETRYF. The CDR3 nucleotides read TGTGCCAGCAGCTTGAAGGGGCAGGAGACCCGGTACTTC. The J gene is TRBJ2-5, the V gene TRBV5-8; tentatively, D is TRBD1 (5 bases). Germline-derived CDR1 and CDR2 are SGHTS and YDEGEE. The CDR3 is 13 amino acids.

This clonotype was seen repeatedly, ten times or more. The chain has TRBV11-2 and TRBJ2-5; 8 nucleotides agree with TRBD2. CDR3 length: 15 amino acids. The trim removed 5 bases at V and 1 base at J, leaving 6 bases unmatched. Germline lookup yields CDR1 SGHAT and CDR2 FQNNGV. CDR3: CASSARLATQETQYF. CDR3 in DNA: TGTGCCAGCAGCGCCCGACTAGCGACCCAAGAGACCCAGTACTTC. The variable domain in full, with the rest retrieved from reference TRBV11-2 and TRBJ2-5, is EAGVAQSPRYKIIEKRQSVAFWCNPISGHATLYWYQQILGQGPKLLIQFQNNGVVDDSQLPKDRFSAERLKGVDSTLKIQPAKLEDSAVYLCASSARLATQETQYFGPGTRLLVL.

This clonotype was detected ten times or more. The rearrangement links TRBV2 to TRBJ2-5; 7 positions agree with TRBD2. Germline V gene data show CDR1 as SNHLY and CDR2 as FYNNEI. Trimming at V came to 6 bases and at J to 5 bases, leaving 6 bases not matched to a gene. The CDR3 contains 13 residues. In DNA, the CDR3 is TGTGCCAGCAGCCGCGGACTAGGGGAGACCCAGTACTTC. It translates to CASSRGLGETQYF.

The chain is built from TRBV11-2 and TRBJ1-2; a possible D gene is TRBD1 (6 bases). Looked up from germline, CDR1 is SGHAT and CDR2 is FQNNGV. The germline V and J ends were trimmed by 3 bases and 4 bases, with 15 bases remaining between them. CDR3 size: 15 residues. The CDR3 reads CASSFTGPPSYGYTF. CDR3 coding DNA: TGTGCCAGCAGCTTTACAGGGCCACCATCCTATGGCTACACCTTC.

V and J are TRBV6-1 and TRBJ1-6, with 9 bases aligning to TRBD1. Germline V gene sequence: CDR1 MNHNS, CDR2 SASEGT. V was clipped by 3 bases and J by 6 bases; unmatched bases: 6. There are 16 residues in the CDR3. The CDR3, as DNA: TGTGCCAGCAGTGACGGACAGGGGATTTCTAATTCACCCCTCCACTTT. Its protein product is CASSDGQGISNSPLHF.

CDR3 region: CSVEVTGVTGELFF. CDR3 in DNA: TGCAGCGTTGAAGTAACAGGGGTCACCGGGGAGCTGTTTTTT. V is TRBV29-1 and J is TRBJ2-2, with TRBD1 identical over 7 bases. Germline loops: CDR1 SQVTM, CDR2 ANQGSEA. The CDR3 totals 14 residues. V gave up 1 base and J gave up 4 bases; unmatched junction bases: 3.

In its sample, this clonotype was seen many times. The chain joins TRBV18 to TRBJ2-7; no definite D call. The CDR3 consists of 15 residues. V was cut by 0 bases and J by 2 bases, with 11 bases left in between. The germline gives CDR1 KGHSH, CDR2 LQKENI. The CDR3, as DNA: TGTGCCAGCTCACCACCGGACGGTCGCACCTACGAGCAGTACTTC. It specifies CASSPPDGRTYEQYF. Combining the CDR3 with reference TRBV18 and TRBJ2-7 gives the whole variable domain NAGVMQNPRHLVRRRGQEARLRCSPMKGHSHVYWYRQLPEEGLKFMVYLQKENIIDESGMPKERFSAEFPKEGPSILRIQQVVRGDSAAYFCASSPPDGRTYEQYFGPGTRLTVT.

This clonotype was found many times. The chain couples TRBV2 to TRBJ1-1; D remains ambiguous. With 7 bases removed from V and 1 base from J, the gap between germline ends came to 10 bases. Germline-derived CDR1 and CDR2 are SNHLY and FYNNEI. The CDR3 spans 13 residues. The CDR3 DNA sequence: TGTGCCAGCACCTGGGATCCGAACACTGAAGCTTTCTTT. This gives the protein CASTWDPNTEAFF. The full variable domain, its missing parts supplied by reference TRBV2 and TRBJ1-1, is EPEVTQTPSHQVTQMGQEVILRCVPISNHLYFYWYRQILGQKVEFLVSFYNNEISEKSEIFDDQFSVERPDGSNFTLKIRSTKLEDSAMYFCASTWDPNTEAFFGQGTRLTVV.

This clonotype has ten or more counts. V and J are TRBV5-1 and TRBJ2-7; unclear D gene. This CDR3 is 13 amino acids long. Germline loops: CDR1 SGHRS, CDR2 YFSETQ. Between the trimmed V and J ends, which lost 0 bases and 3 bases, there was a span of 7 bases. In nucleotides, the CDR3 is TGCGCCAGCAGCTTGGAGGCCTTCTACGAGCAGTACTTC. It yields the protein CASSLEAFYEQYF.

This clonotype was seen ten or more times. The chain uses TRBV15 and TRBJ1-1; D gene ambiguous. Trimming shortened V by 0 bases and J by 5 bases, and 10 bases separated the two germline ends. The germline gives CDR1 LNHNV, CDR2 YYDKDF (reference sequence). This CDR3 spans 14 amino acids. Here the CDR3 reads CATSRDLARTEAFF. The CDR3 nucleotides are TGTGCCACCAGCAGAGATCTGGCGAGGACTGAAGCTTTCTTT.

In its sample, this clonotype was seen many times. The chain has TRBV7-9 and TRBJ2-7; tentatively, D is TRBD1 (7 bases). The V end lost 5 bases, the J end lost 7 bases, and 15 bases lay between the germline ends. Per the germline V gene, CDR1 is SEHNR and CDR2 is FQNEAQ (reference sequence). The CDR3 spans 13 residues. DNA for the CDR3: TGTGCCAGCAGCAACCCAGGGGGACTTGAGCAGTACTTC. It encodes CASSNPGGLEQYF. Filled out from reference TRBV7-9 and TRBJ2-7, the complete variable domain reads DTGVSQNPRHKITKRGQNVTFRCDPISEHNRLYWYRQTLGQGPEFLTYFQNEAQLEKSRLLSDRFSAERPKGSFSTLEIQRTEQGDSAMYLCASSNPGGLEQYFGPGTRLTVT.

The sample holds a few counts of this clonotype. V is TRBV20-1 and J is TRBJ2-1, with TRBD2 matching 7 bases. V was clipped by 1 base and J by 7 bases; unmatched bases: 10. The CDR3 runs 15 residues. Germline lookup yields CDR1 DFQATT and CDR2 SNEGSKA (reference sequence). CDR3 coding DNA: TGCAGTGCTAGAGGGGTGGGGCTAGCGGTAAATGAGCAGTTCTTC. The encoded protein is CSARGVGLAVNEQFF.

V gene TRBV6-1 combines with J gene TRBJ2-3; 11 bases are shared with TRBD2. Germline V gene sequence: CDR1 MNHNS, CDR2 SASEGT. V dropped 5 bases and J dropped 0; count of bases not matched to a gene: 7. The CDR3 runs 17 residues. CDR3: CASSSSGGILSTDTQYF. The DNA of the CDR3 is TGTGCCAGCAGTTCTAGCGGGGGGATCCTTAGCACAGATACGCAGTATTTT.

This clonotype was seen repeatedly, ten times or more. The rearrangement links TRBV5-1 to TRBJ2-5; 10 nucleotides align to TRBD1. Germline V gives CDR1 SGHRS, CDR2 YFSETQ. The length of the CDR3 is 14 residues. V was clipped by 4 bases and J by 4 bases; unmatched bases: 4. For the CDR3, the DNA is TGCGCCAGCAGCACCCGGGACAGGGGAGAGACCCAGTACTTC. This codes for CASSTRDRGETQYF. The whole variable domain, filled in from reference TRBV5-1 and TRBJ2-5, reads KAGVTQTPRYLIKTRGQQVTLSCSPISGHRSVSWYQQTPGQGLQFLFEYFSETQRNKGNFPGRFSGRQFSNSRSEMNVSTLELGDSALYLCASSTRDRGETQYFGPGTRLLVL.

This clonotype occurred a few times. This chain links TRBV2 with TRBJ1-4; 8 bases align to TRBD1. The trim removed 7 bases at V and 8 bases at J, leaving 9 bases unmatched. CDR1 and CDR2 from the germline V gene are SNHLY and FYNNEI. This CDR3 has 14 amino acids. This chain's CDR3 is CASKGTGGSEKLFF. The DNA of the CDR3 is TGTGCCAGCAAGGGGACAGGAGGCTCCGAAAAACTGTTTTTT. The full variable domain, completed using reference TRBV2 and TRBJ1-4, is EPEVTQTPSHQVTQMGQEVILRCVPISNHLYFYWYRQILGQKVEFLVSFYNNEISEKSEIFDDQFSVERPDGSNFTLKIRSTKLEDSAMYFCASKGTGGSEKLFFGSGTQLSVL.

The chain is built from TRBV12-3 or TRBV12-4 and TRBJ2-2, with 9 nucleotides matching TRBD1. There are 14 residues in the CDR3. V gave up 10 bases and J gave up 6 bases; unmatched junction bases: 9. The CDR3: CATRPGTGSGELFF. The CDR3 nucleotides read TGTGCCACCCGTCCCGGGACAGGGTCCGGGGAGCTGTTTTTT.

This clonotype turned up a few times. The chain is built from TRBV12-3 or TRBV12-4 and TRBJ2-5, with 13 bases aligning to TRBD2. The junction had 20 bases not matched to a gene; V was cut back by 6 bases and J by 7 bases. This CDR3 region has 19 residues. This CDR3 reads CASSRRPGLAGPIGGTQYF. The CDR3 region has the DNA TGTGCCAGCAGCCGAAGACCGGGACTAGCGGGGCCTATCGGAGGGACCCAGTACTTC.

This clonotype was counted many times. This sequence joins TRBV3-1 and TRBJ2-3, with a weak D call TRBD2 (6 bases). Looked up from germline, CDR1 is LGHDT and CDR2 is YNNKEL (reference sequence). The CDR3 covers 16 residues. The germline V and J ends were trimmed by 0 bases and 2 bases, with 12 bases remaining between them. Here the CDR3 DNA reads TGTGCCAGCAGCCAAGATCCCGGGGGAAACACAGATACGCAGTATTTT. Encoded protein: CASSQDPGGNTDTQYF.

The CDR3 region is CATSRDQTGSGLSKNIQYF. The CDR3 nucleotides are TGTGCCACCAGCAGAGATCAGACAGGGAGTGGGTTGAGCAAAAACATTCAGTACTTC. The chain recombines TRBV15 with TRBJ2-4; 7 bases agree with TRBD1. Germline CDR1 reads LNHNV; CDR2 reads YYDKDF (reference sequence). Losses at the gene ends were 0 bases for V and 3 bases for J; bases not matched to a gene: 14. The CDR3 runs 19 residues.

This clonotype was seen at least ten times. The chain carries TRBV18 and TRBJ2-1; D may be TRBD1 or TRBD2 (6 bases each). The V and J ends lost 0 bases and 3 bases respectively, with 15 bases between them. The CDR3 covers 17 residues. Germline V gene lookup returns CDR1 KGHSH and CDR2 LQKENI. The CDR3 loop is CASSPPRGGGSYNEQFF. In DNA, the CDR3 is TGTGCCAGCTCACCACCCAGGGGAGGAGGCAGCTACAATGAGCAGTTCTTC.

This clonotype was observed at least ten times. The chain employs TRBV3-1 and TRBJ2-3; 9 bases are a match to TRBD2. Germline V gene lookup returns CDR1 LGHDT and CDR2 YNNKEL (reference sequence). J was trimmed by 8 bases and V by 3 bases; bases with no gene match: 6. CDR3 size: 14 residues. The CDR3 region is CASSQDLAGRTQYF. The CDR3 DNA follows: TGTGCCAGCAGCCAGGATCTAGCGGGGCGTACGCAGTATTTT.

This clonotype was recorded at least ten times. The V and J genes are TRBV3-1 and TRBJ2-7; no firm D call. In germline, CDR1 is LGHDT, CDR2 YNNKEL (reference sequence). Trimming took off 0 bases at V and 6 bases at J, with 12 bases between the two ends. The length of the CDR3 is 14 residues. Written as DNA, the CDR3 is TGTGCCAGCAGCCAAGATCCAGACCTGGTCGAGCAGTACTTC. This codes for CASSQDPDLVEQYF.

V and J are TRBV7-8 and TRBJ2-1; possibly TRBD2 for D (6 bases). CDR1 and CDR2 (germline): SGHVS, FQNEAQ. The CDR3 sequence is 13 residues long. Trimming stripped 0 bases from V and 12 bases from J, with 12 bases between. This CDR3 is CASSLADYGGQFF. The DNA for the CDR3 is TGTGCCAGCAGCTTAGCGGACTATGGCGGGCAGTTCTTC. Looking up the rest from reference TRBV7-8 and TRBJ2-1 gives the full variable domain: GAGVSQSPRYKVAKRGQDVALRCDPISGHVSLFWYQQALGQGPEFLTYFQNEAQLDKSGLPSDRFFAERPEGSVSTLKIQRTQQEDSAVYLCASSLADYGGQFFGPGTRLTVL.

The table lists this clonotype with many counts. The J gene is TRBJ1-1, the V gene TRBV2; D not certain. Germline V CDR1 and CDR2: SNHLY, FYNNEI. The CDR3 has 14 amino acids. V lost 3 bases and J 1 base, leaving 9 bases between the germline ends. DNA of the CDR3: TGTGCCAGCAGTGAGGGCACCTCGAACACTGAAGCTTTCTTT. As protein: CASSEGTSNTEAFF.

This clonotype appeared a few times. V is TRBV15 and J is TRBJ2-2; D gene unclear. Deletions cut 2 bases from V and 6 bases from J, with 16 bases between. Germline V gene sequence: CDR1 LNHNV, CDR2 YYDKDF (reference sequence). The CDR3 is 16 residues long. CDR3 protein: CATSRPSFPVAGELFF. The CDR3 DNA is TGTGCCACCAGCAGACCCTCCTTTCCGGTGGCCGGGGAGCTGTTTTTT.

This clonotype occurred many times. CDR3 loop: CAWSVSRKNTEAFF. The CDR3 DNA is TGTGCCTGGAGTGTAAGCAGAAAAAACACTGAAGCTTTCTTT. The genes are TRBV30 and TRBJ1-1, with unresolved D. Per germline, CDR1 GTSNPN and CDR2 SVGIG (reference sequence). CDR3 length: 14 residues. Deletions cut 0 bases from V and 2 bases from J, with 10 bases between.

The DNA of the CDR3 is TGTGCCAGCAGACCTAGACAGGGGGCCGGTTCACCCCTCCACTTT. This gives the protein CASRPRQGAGSPLHF. V usage is TRBV6-1 and J usage is TRBJ1-6; 10 bases fit TRBD1. V shed 6 bases, J shed 9 bases, and the junction held 8 bases outside the gene matches. The germline V gene has CDR1 MNHNS and CDR2 SASEGT. The CDR3 contains 15 residues.

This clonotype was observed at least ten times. The CDR3 DNA sequence: TGTGCCAGCAAACAGGGGTTGGGGAACACTGAAGCTTTCTTT. Its protein product is CASKQGLGNTEAFF. The chain employs TRBV6-1 and TRBJ1-1, with 7 bases lining up with TRBD1. The CDR3 extends over 14 amino acids. Germline CDR1 and CDR2: MNHNS and SASEGT. Trimming at V came to 7 bases and at J to 1 base, leaving 6 bases not matched to a gene.

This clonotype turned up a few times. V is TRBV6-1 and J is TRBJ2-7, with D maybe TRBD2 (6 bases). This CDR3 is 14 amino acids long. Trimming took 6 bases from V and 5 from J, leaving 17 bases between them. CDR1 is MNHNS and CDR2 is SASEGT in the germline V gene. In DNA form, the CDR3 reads TGTGCCAGCAGCCCGCGGGGTCCTCCGGACGAGCAGTACTTC. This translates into CASSPRGPPDEQYF.